These 24 T cell receptor beta chains were all obtained from the same sample, sequenced in a study of T cell repertoires in cytomegalovirus infection. Their antigens remain unidentified. One entry per CDR3 protein, called by TCRdb with MiXCR from the reads. The sample gives around 710,000 distinct CDR3 sequences, approximately 32% of which show up once; approximately 14% is in the top ten. Specimen: cultured CD8+ T cells from PBMCs, collected from culture after CMV antigen stimulation. These TCRs come from a human donor in good health (CMV status not recorded). Some clones in this sample may be carry-over from other donors' samples.

This clonotype was found a few times. This chain joins TRBV2 and TRBJ2-3; 13 bases map to TRBD2. The CDR3 runs to 15 residues. The J segment lost 5 bases and the V segment lost 4 bases, leaving 3 bases of the junction unmatched. The germline gives CDR1 SNHLY, CDR2 FYNNEI. The CDR3 DNA is TGTGCCAGCAGTGGACTAGCGGGGGGTGTAGATACGCAGTATTTT. It encodes CASSGLAGGVDTQYF.

This clonotype appeared a few times. This rearrangement joins TRBV3-1 to TRBJ2-1; D is unresolved. Germline lookup yields CDR1 LGHDT and CDR2 YNNKEL (reference sequence). CDR3 length: 15 amino acids. Trimming removed 0 bases at V and 3 bases at J, with 9 bases between. CDR3 loop: CASSQERRIYNEQFF. CDR3 DNA sequence: TGTGCCAGCAGCCAAGAACGGAGAATCTACAATGAGCAGTTCTTC.

This clonotype was counted once. The chain combines TRBV7-9 with TRBJ1-5, with no clear D. Trimming left V 5 bases short and J 5 bases short, with 13 bases between. CDR1 and CDR2 from the germline V gene are SEHNR and FQNEAQ (reference sequence). The CDR3 extends over 14 amino acids. CDR3 bases: TGTGCCAGCAGCGACCGACTCCCTGATCAGCCCCAGCATTTT. Its translation: CASSDRLPDQPQHF.

The chain is built from TRBV7-3 and TRBJ2-3, with TRBD2 matching 10 bases. After removal of 4 bases from V and 0 bases from J, the junction contained 10 bases not matched to a gene. The CDR3 is made up of 18 amino acids. Looked up from germline, CDR1 is SGHTA and CDR2 is FQGTGA. The DNA for the CDR3 is TGTGCCAGCAGCTCCAATCTAGCGGGGGAAGGTAGCACAGATACGCAGTATTTT. As protein: CASSSNLAGEGSTDTQYF.

The rearrangement links TRBV10-3 to TRBJ2-1, with D unresolved. Trimming removed 1 base from V and 5 bases from J, with 12 bases in between. The CDR3 loop spans 15 amino acids. CDR1 and CDR2 (germline): ENHRY, SYGVKD. The CDR3 sequence is CAISEFRQRHNEQFF. The CDR3 nucleotides are TGTGCCATCAGTGAGTTCCGTCAGAGGCACAATGAGCAGTTCTTC.

At least ten counts were recorded for this clonotype. The chain links TRBV6-2 or TRBV6-3 to TRBJ2-4; 7 nucleotides agree with TRBD1. Unmatched junction bases numbered 6, after V lost 6 bases and J lost 1 base. Germline V gene data show CDR1 as MNHEY and CDR2 as SVGEGT. The CDR3 loop spans 15 amino acids. DNA of the CDR3: TGTGCCAGCAGCCCGGACAGGAATGCCAAAAACATTCAGTACTTC. The encoded protein is CASSPDRNAKNIQYF.

This clonotype has a handful of counts. This chain joins TRBV12-3 or TRBV12-4 and TRBJ2-1; TRBD2 agrees at 14 bases. The V and J ends lost 5 bases and 9 bases, in that order; junction bases with no gene match: 9. This CDR3 has 16 amino acids. In DNA form, the CDR3 reads TGTGCCAGCAGTCCCAGGACTAGCGGGGGGATTTTTGAGCAGTTCTTC. As protein: CASSPRTSGGIFEQFF.

V gene TRBV11-2 combines with J gene TRBJ2-7; the match to TRBD2 covers 7 bases. The CDR3 is 16 residues long. Germline CDR1 reads SGHAT; CDR2 reads FQNNGV. V was pared by 5 bases and J by 5 bases, with 15 bases of the junction left unmatched. In DNA form, the CDR3 reads TGTGCCAGCAGCCCCTGGGGGGGGAACAGACCCCACGAGCAGTACGTC. Protein: CASSPWGGNRPHEQYV.

The sample holds a few counts of this clonotype. The chain joins TRBV6-1 to TRBJ2-5; possible D gene TRBD2, 6 bases. Germline CDR1 MNHNS, CDR2 SASEGT. The ends were cut back, 8 bases at V and 5 bases at J, with 18 bases in the middle. The CDR3 has 14 residues. Here the CDR3 DNA reads TGTGCCAGCGGAGATTGGGAGGTAGCGGAGACCCAGTACTTC. Its protein product is CASGDWEVAETQYF.

CDR3 sequence (DNA): TGTGCCAGCAGTTACCCCCGGGACAGGGAGGTCGAAGAGACCCAGTACTTC. It encodes CASSYPRDREVEETQYF. The chain couples TRBV6-2 or TRBV6-3 to TRBJ2-5; 9 nucleotides line up with TRBD1. The CDR3 totals 17 residues. From germline, CDR1 is MNHEY and CDR2 SVGEGT. J lost 3 bases, V lost 2 bases, and 10 bases had no gene match.

The V call is TRBV29-1, the J call TRBJ1-3; no firm D call. The CDR3 length is 12 residues. Germline assignment: CDR1 SQVTM and CDR2 ANQGSEA. V lost 1 base, J lost 4 bases, and 5 bases lay in between. The CDR3 loop is CSVEGFGNTIYF. The CDR3 coding sequence is TGCAGCGTTGAAGGATTCGGAAACACCATATATTTT.

This chain links TRBV5-5 with TRBJ2-3; D gene uncertain. Germline assignment: CDR1 SGHKS and CDR2 YYEKEE (reference sequence). V was cut by 5 bases and J by 2 bases, with 18 bases left in between. The CDR3 sequence is 16 residues long. The CDR3 here is CASRLRTTANTDTQYF. In DNA, the CDR3 is TGTGCCAGCAGACTACGGACCACAGCGAACACAGATACGCAGTATTTT. Drawing the rest from reference TRBV5-5 and TRBJ2-3, the complete variable domain is DAGVTQSPTHLIKTRGQQVTLRCSPISGHKSVSWYQQVLGQGPQFIFQYYEKEERGRGNFPDRFSARQFPNYSSELNVNALLLGDSALYLCASRLRTTANTDTQYFGPGTRLTVL.

This clonotype was seen many times. The V call is TRBV7-8, the J call TRBJ1-3; D not resolved. Trimming removed 1 base at V and 2 bases at J, with 12 bases between. The germline V gene has CDR1 SGHVS and CDR2 FQNEAQ. The CDR3 length is 16 residues. The CDR3 nucleotides are TGTGCCAGCAGCTTAGGTCTCCCTTTCGCTGGAAACACCATATATTTT. Amino acid sequence: CASSLGLPFAGNTIYF.

This clonotype came up a few times. This rearrangement joins TRBV7-9 to TRBJ2-7; the D gene is possibly TRBD1 (6 bases). The CDR3 runs to 18 residues. Germline V gene lookup returns CDR1 SEHNR and CDR2 FQNEAQ (reference sequence). The ends were cut back, 5 bases at V and 1 base at J, with 24 bases in the middle. The chain's CDR3 is CASSLQKGDGADSYEQYF. The CDR3 nucleotides are TGTGCCAGCAGCCTACAAAAGGGGGACGGGGCGGATTCCTACGAGCAGTACTTC.

As to this clonotype: A read error may account for a junction end that differs from germline. The rearrangement joins TRBV5-5 to TRBJ2-3; 13 bases align to TRBD2. Germline CDR1 SGHKS, CDR2 YYEKEE (reference sequence). The CDR3 consists of 19 residues. The CDR3 spells CASFPPGLAGRADTDAQYF. DNA for the CDR3: TGTGCCAGCTTTCCACCGGGACTAGCGGGGAGGGCTGACACAGATGCGCAGTATTTT.

This clonotype has a handful of counts. The CDR3 reads CASSFGRPNEKLFF. In DNA, the CDR3 is TGTGCCAGCAGCTTCGGCCGACCTAATGAAAAACTGTTTTTT. The chain carries TRBV5-6 and TRBJ1-4; D remains unclear. This CDR3 is 14 amino acids long. V gave up 2 bases and J gave up 3 bases, with 8 bases separating them. Germline-derived CDR1 and CDR2 are SGHDT and YYEEEE.

This clonotype was counted between two and nine times. V is TRBV27 and J is TRBJ2-2, with a tentative D call TRBD1 (6 bases). The V and J ends lost 0 bases and 1 base respectively, with 15 bases between them. The CDR3 runs 18 residues. Germline assignment: CDR1 MNHEY and CDR2 SMNVEV (reference sequence). The CDR3 protein is CASSLSVRDIRNTGELFF. In DNA, the CDR3 is TGTGCCAGCAGTTTATCAGTCAGGGACATTCGGAACACCGGGGAGCTGTTTTTT.

There are many counts of this clonotype. The germline gene is not matched at one end of the junction; a read error may be the cause. The V gene is TRBV7-7, the J gene TRBJ2-5; D remains ambiguous. Germline CDR1 is SSHAT and CDR2 is FNYEAQ (reference sequence). The CDR3 extends over 12 amino acids. The CDR3 sequence: CASSPTGETQYF. In DNA form, the CDR3 reads TGTGCTAGCAGCCCTACCGGCGAGACCCAGTACTTC.

This clonotype occurred a few times. The genes are TRBV12-3 or TRBV12-4 and TRBJ1-1; D is unclear. There are 15 residues in the CDR3. Trimming removed 6 bases from V and 4 bases from J, with 18 bases in between. CDR3 in amino acids: CASSSPWQRITEAFF. Written as DNA, the CDR3 is TGTGCCAGCAGCAGCCCGTGGCAGCGCATCACTGAAGCTTTCTTT.

This clonotype has just a few counts. The chain carries TRBV12-3 or TRBV12-4 and TRBJ2-1, with 8 bases that match TRBD2. The CDR3 is 17 amino acids. V lost 1 base, J lost 3 bases, and 8 bases stayed unmatched. The CDR3 DNA follows: TGTGCCAGCAGTTTAGAGGGACTAGATTTTGACTACAATGAGCAGTTCTTC. The encoded protein is CASSLEGLDFDYNEQFF.

On this clonotype: A much larger clone lies one base from this, so it may be a read error. This chain connects TRBV7-8 to TRBJ1-3; D gene ambiguous. Germline CDR1 SGHVS, CDR2 FQNEAQ. The CDR3 has 15 residues. The germline V and J ends were trimmed by 1 base and 0 bases, with 7 bases remaining between them. The CDR3 nucleotides are TGTGCCAGCAGCTTAGAGGCACGCTCTGGAAACACCATATATTTT. This sequence encodes CASSLEARSGNTIYF. The variable domain in full, completed from reference TRBV7-8 and TRBJ1-3, reads GAGVSQSPRYKVAKRGQDVALRCDPISGHVSLFWYQQALGQGPEFLTYFQNEAQLDKSGLPSDRFFAERPEGSVSTLKIQRTQQEDSAVYLCASSLEARSGNTIYFGEGSWLTVV.

This rearrangement joins TRBV7-9 to TRBJ1-1; no clear D. The V end lost 5 bases, the J end lost 2 bases, and 24 bases lay between the germline ends. Per the germline V gene, CDR1 is SEHNR and CDR2 is FQNEAQ (reference sequence). This CDR3 spans 18 amino acids. CDR3 region: CASSPTDSLRGKNTEAFF. The CDR3 DNA follows: TGTGCCAGCAGCCCAACCGACTCGCTACGGGGAAAAAACACTGAAGCTTTCTTT.

This clonotype was seen a few times. This chain connects TRBV7-6 to TRBJ2-7, with TRBD1 matching over 7 bases. Germline CDR1 is SGHVS and CDR2 is FNYEAQ. Unmatched junction bases numbered 8, after V lost 5 bases and J lost 4 bases. There are 14 residues in the CDR3. CDR3 in amino acids: CASSPDRDLYEQYF. CDR3 coding DNA: TGTGCCAGCAGCCCCGACAGGGATCTGTACGAGCAGTACTTC.

This clonotype occurred many times. The chain uses TRBV28 and TRBJ1-3; tentative D call: TRBD1 (5 bases). Trimming left V 4 bases short and J 8 bases short, with 12 bases between. Germline V gene lookup returns CDR1 MDHEN and CDR2 SYDVKM. This CDR3 contains 13 residues. CDR3 bases: TGTGCCAGCAGTTCGGACACCAGGTACACCATATATTTT. As protein: CASSSDTRYTIYF.